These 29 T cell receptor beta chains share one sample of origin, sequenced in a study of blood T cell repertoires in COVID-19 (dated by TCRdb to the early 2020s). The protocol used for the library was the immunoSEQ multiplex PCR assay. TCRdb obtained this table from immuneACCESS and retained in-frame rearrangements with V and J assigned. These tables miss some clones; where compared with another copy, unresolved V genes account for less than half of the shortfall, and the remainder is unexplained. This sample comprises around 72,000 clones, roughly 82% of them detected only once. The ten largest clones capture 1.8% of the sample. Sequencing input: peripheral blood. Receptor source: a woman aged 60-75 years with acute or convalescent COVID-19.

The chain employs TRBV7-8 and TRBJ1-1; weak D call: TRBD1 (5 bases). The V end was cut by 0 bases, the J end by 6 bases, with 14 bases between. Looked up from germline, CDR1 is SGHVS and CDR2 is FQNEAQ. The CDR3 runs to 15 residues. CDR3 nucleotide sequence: TGTGCCAGCAGCTTAGCGGTAGGACAAGGGTCTGAAGCTTTCTTT. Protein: CASSLAVGQGSEAFF.

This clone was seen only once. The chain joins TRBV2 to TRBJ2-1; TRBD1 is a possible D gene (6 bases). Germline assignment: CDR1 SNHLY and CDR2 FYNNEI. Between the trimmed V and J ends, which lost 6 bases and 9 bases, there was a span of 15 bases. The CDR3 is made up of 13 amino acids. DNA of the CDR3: TGTGCCAGCAGACCACAGGGTAGGGGTGAGCAGTTCTTC. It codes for CASRPQGRGEQFF.

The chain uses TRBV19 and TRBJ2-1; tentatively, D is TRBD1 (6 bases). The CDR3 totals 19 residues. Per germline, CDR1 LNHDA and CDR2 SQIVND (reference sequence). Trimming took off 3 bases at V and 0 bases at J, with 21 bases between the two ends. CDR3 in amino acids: CASSIRTARKPRSYNEQFF. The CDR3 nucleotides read TGTGCCAGTAGTATCAGGACAGCCCGAAAACCTCGCTCCTACAATGAGCAGTTCTTC.

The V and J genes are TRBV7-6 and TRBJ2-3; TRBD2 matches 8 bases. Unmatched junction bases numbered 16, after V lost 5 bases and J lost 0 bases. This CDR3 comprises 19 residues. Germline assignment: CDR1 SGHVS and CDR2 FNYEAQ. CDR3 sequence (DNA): TGTGCCAGCAGCCCCTACCCCCCAAGAGCGGGGGCCAGCACAGATACGCAGTATTTT. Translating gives CASSPYPPRAGASTDTQYF.

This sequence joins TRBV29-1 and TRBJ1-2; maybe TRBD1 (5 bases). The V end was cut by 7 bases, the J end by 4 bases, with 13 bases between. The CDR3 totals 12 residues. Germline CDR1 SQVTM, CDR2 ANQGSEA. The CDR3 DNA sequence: TGCAGCGCCGGGGGAGTCGGCTATGGCTACACCTTC. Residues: CSAGGVGYGYTF. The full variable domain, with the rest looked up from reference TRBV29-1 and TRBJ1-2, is SAVISQKPSRDICQRGTSLTIQCQVDSQVTMMFWYRQQPGQSLTLIATANQGSEATYESGFVIDKFPISRPNLTFSTLTVSNMSPEDSSIYLCSAGGVGYGYTFGSGTRLTVV.

In nucleotides, the CDR3 is TGTGCCAGCTCACCCGGACAGGGGGTTGATGGCTACACCTTC. Encoded protein: CASSPGQGVDGYTF. This sequence joins TRBV18 and TRBJ1-2; 10 bases fit TRBD1. Trimming took 3 bases from V and 6 from J; bases not matched to a gene: 4. The CDR3 runs to 14 residues. Germline CDR1 reads KGHSH; CDR2 reads LQKENI.

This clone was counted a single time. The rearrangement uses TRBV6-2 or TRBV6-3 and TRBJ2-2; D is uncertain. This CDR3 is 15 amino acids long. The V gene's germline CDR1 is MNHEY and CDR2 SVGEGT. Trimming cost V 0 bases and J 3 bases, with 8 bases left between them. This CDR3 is CASSYSVQDTGELFF. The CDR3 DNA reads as TGTGCCAGCAGTTACTCGGTCCAGGACACCGGGGAGCTGTTTTTT.

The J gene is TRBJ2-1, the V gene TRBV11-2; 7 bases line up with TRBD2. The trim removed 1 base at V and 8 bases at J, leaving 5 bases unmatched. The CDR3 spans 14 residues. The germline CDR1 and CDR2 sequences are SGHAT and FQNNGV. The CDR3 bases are TGTGCCAGCAGCTTAGGGGCGGGGGTAGATGAGCAGTTCTTC. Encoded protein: CASSLGAGVDEQFF.

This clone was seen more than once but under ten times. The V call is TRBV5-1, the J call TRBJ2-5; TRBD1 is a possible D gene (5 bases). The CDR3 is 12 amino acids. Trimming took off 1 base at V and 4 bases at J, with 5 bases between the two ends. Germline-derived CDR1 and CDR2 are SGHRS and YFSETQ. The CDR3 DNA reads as TGCGCCAGCAGCTTGCAGGGAGAGACCCAGTACTTC. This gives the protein CASSLQGETQYF.

CDR3 residues: CASSWASSATNEKLFF. The CDR3 nucleotides read TGTGCCAGCAGCTGGGCCTCGTCTGCAACTAATGAAAAACTGTTTTTT. The chain combines TRBV7-2 with TRBJ1-4; D uncertain. Germline CDR1 and CDR2: SGHTA and FQGNSA. The V end was cut by 4 bases, the J end by 0 bases, with 12 bases between. CDR3 length equals 16 residues.

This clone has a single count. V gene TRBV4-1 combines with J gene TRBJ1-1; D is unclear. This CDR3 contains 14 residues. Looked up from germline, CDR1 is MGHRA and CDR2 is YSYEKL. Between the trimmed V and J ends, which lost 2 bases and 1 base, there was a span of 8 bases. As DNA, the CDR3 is TGCGCCAGCAGCCAACTCTACTCGAACACTGAAGCTTTCTTT. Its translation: CASSQLYSNTEAFF.

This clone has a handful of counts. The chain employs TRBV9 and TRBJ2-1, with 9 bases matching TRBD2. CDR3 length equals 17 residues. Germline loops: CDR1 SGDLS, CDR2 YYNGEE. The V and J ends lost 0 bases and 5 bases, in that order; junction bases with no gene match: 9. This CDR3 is CASSVGTSAHPDNEQFF. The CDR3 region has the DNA TGTGCCAGCAGCGTAGGGACTAGCGCGCACCCTGACAATGAGCAGTTCTTC.

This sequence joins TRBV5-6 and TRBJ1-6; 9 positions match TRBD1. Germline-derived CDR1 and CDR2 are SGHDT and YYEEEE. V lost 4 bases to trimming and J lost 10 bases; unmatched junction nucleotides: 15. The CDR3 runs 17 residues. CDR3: CASSQRGTGNLGSPLHF. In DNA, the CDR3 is TGTGCCAGCAGCCAGAGAGGGACAGGGAACCTTGGGTCACCCCTCCACTTT.

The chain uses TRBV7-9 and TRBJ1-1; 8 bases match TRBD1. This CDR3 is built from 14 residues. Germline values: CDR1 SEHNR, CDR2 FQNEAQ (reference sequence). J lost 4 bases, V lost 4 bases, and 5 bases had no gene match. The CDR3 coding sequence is TGTGCCAGCAGCTGGACAGGGTGGGGCACTGAAGCTTTCTTT. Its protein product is CASSWTGWGTEAFF. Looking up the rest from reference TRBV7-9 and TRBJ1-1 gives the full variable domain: DTGVSQNPRHKITKRGQNVTFRCDPISEHNRLYWYRQTLGQGPEFLTYFQNEAQLEKSRLLSDRFSAERPKGSFSTLEIQRTEQGDSAMYLCASSWTGWGTEAFFGQGTRLTVV.

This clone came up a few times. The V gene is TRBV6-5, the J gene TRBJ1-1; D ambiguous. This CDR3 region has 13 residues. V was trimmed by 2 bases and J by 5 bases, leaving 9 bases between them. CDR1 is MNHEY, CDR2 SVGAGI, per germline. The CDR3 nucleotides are TGTGCCAGCAGTTACGAGGTATCAACTGAAGCTTTCTTT. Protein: CASSYEVSTEAFF.

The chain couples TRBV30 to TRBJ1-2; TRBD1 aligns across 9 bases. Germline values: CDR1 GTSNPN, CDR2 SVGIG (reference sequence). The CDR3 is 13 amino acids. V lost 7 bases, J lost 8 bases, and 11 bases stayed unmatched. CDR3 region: CAFLDRGSFGYTF. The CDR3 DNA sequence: TGTGCCTTTCTTGACAGGGGGTCGTTCGGCTACACCTTC.

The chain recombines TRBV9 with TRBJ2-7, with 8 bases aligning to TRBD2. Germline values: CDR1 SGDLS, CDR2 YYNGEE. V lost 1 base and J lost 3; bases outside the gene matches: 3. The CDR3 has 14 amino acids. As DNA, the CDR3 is TGTGCCAGCAGCGTATCCAGCGGGAGCTACGAGCAGTACTTC. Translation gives CASSVSSGSYEQYF.

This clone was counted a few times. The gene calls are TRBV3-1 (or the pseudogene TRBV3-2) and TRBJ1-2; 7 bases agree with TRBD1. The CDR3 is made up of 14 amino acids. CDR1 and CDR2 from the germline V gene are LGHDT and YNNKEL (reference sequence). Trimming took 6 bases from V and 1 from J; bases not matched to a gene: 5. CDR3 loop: CASRPGTDNYGYTF. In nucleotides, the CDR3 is TGTGCCAGCAGACCCGGGACAGATAACTATGGCTACACCTTC.

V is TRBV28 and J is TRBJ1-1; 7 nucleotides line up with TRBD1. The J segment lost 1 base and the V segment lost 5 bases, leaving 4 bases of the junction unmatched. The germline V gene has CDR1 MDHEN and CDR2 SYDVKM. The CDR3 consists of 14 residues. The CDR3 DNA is TGTGCCAGCAGTGTAAGACAGGGGAACACTGAAGCTTTCTTT. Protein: CASSVRQGNTEAFF.

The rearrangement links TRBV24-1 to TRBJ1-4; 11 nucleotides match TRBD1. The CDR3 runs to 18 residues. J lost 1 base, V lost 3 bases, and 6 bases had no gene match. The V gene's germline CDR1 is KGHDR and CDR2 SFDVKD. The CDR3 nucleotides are TGTGCCACCAGTGATCCTGGGACAGGGGGACGAACTAATGAAAAACTGTTTTTT. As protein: CATSDPGTGGRTNEKLFF.

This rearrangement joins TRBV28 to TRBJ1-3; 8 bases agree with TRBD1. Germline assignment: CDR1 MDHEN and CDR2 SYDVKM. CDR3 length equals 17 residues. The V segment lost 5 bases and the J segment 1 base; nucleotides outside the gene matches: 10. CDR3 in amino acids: CASSTIGQGRSGNTIYF. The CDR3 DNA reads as TGTGCCAGCAGTACAATAGGACAGGGAAGGTCTGGAAACACCATATATTTT.

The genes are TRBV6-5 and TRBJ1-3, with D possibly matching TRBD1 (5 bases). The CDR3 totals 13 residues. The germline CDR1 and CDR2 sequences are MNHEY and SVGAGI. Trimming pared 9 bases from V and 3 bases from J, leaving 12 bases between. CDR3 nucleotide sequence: TGTGCCAGTACCCGCGGGGGTGGAAACACCATATATTTT. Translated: CASTRGGGNTIYF.

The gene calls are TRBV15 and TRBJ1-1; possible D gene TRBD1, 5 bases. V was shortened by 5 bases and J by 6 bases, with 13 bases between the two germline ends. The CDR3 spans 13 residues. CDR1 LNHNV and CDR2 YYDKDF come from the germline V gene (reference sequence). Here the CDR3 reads CATSVGREPEAFF. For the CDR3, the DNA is TGTGCCACCAGCGTAGGCAGGGAACCTGAAGCTTTCTTT.

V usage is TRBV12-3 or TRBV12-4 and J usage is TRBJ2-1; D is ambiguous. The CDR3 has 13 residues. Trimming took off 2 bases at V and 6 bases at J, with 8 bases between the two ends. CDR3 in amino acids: CASSLLTRNEQFF. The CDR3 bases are TGTGCCAGCAGTTTACTGACTCGCAATGAGCAGTTCTTC.

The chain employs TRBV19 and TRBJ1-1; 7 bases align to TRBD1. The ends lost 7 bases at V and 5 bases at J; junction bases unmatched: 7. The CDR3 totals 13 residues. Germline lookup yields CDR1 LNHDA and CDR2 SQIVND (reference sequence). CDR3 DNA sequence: TGTGCCAGTAAGGGACAGCTAAGGACTGAAGCTTTCTTT. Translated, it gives CASKGQLRTEAFF.

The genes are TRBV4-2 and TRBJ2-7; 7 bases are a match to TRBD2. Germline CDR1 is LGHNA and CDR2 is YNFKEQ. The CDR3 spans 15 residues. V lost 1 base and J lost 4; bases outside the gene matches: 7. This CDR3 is CASSQVAGVGYEQYF. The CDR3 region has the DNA TGTGCCAGCAGCCAAGTTGCGGGGGTGGGTTACGAGCAGTACTTC.

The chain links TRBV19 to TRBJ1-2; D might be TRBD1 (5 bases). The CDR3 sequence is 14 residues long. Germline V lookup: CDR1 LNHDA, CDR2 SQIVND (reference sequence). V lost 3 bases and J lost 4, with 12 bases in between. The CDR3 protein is CASSIRAGVYGYTF. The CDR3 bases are TGTGCCAGTAGTATCAGGGCCGGAGTCTATGGCTACACCTTC.

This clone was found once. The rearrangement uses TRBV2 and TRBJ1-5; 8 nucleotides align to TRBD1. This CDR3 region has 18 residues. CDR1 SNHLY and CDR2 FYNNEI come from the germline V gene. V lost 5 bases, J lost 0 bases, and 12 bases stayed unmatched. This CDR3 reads CASSPDRATYYSNQPQHF. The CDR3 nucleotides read TGTGCCAGCAGTCCGGACAGGGCGACCTATTATAGCAATCAGCCCCAGCATTTT.

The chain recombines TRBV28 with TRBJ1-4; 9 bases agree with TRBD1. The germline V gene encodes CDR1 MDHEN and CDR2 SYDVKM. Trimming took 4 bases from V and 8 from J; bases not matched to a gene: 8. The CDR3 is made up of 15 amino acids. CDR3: CASSSPGQGREKLFF. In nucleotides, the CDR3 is TGTGCCAGCAGTTCCCCGGGACAGGGCCGGGAAAAACTGTTTTTT. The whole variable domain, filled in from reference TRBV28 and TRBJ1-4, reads DVKVTQSSRYLVKRTGEKVFLECVQDMDHENMFWYRQDPGLGLRLIYFSYDVKMKEKGDIPEGYSVSREKKERFSLILESASTNQTSMYLCASSSPGQGREKLFFGSGTQLSVL.